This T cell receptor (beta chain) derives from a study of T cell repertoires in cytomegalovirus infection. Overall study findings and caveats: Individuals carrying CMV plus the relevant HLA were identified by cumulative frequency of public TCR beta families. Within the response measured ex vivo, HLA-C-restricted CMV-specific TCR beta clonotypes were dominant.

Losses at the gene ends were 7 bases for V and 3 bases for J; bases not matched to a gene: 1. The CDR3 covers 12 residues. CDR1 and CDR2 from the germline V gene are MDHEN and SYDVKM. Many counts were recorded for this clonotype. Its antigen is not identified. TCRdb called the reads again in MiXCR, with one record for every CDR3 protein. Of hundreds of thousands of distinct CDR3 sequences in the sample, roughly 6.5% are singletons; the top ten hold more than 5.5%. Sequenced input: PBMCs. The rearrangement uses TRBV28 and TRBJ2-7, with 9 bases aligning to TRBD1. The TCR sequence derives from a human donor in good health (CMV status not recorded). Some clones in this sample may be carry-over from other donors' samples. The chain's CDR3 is CASTTGGYEQYF. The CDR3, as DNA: TGTGCCAGCACGACAGGGGGCTACGAGCAGTACTTC.